Following are 10 T cell receptor beta chains from one sample sequenced in a study of graft-versus-host responses after intestinal transplantation. Their cognate antigens are unknown. The data were produced by immunoSEQ multiplex PCR, yet TCRdb's version contains in-frame clones alone and is incomplete. The sample holds about 120,000 clones, roughly 92% seen once. This specimen consisted of unstimulated CD4+ T cells sorted from spleen or lymph node cells, obtained before transplant. These receptors all come from a human donor who was the organ donor for an intestinal transplant.

The chain recombines TRBV4-3 with TRBJ1-1; 7 positions agree with TRBD1. Germline assignment: CDR1 LGHNA and CDR2 YSLEER. J was trimmed by 1 base and V by 4 bases; bases with no gene match: 9. The CDR3 covers 16 residues. The CDR3: CASSRDPRQGNTEAFF. The CDR3 DNA follows: TGCGCCAGCAGCCGGGACCCGAGACAGGGGAACACTGAAGCTTTCTTT.

The gene calls are TRBV28 and TRBJ2-4; D is possibly TRBD2 (6 bases). The CDR3 is 15 residues long. The germline gives CDR1 MDHEN, CDR2 SYDVKM. With 3 bases removed from V and 0 bases from J, the gap between germline ends came to 9 bases. The DNA of the CDR3 is TGTGCCAGCAGTTTTTGGGGGGTAGCCAAAAACATTCAGTACTTC. Translation: CASSFWGVAKNIQYF.

The J gene is TRBJ1-1, the V gene TRBV6-6; unclear D gene. V was clipped by 0 bases and J by 4 bases, with 15 bases between them. This CDR3 has 16 amino acids. CDR1 and CDR2 (germline): MNHNY, SVGAGI (reference sequence). The CDR3 region is CASSYSQRVISTEAFF. The CDR3 bases are TGTGCCAGCAGTTACTCGCAAAGGGTGATTAGCACTGAAGCTTTCTTT.

This clone was seen a single time. V usage is TRBV9 and J usage is TRBJ2-7, with D hard to call. Germline-derived CDR1 and CDR2 are SGDLS and YYNGEE. V was trimmed by 0 bases and J by 9 bases, leaving 1 base between them. There are 9 residues in the CDR3. CDR3 region: CASSVGQYF. The CDR3 DNA sequence: TGTGCCAGCAGCGTAGGGCAGTACTTC. The entire variable domain, with the rest obtained from reference TRBV9 and TRBJ2-7, is as follows: DSGVTQTPKHLITATGQRVTLRCSPRSGDLSVYWYQQSLDQGLQFLIQYYNGEERAKGNILERFSAQQFPDLHSELNLSSLELGDSALYFCASSVGQYFGPGTRLTVT.

The chain has TRBV6-1 and TRBJ2-5; perhaps TRBD2 as D (5 bases). The germline V and J ends were trimmed by 1 base and 6 bases, with 15 bases remaining between them. There are 15 residues in the CDR3. Germline loops: CDR1 MNHNS, CDR2 SASEGT. CDR3 amino acids: CASSEVVRGFKTQYF. The CDR3 DNA follows: TGTGCCAGCAGTGAAGTAGTTCGGGGATTTAAGACCCAGTACTTC.

The chain recombines TRBV5-6 with TRBJ1-1; D is possibly TRBD1 (6 bases). The CDR3 extends over 15 amino acids. V lost 2 bases and J lost 4, with 15 bases in between. Germline lookup yields CDR1 SGHDT and CDR2 YYEEEE. The CDR3 here is CASSLVTGLGTEAFF. The CDR3 DNA follows: TGTGCCAGCAGCTTAGTGACAGGATTAGGCACTGAAGCTTTCTTT.

This chain connects TRBV2 to TRBJ1-4; D ambiguous. CDR1 SNHLY and CDR2 FYNNEI come from the germline V gene. With 4 bases removed from V and 7 bases from J, the gap between germline ends came to 13 bases. The CDR3 length is 14 residues. The CDR3 loop is CASSVLTALEKLFF. Written as DNA, the CDR3 is TGTGCCAGCAGTGTCCTCACAGCCCTTGAAAAACTGTTTTTT.

V gene TRBV30 combines with J gene TRBJ1-4; no reliable D call. V lost 3 bases and J 1 base, leaving 3 bases between the germline ends. The CDR3 is made up of 12 amino acids. Germline V gives CDR1 GTSNPN, CDR2 SVGIG (reference sequence). CDR3 in amino acids: CAWRGTNEKLFF. The CDR3 nucleotides are TGTGCCTGGAGGGGAACTAATGAAAAACTGTTTTTT. The entire variable domain, with the rest obtained from reference TRBV30 and TRBJ1-4, is as follows: SQTIHQWPATLVQPVGSPLSLECTVEGTSNPNLYWYRQAAGRGLQLLFYSVGIGQISSEVPQNLSASRPQDRQFILSSKKLLLSDSGFYLCAWRGTNEKLFFGSGTQLSVL.

This clone was seen only a few times. Other DNA sequences in the sample encode the same CDR3. The gene calls are TRBV18 and TRBJ1-1; D call uncertain. Per germline, CDR1 KGHSH and CDR2 LQKENI. CDR3 size: 14 residues. The V gene lost 1 base and the J gene lost 1 base, with 7 bases spanning the gap. CDR3 coding DNA: TGTGCCAGCTCACCACGAACGGGGAACACTGAAGCTTTCTTT. Encoded protein: CASSPRTGNTEAFF.

This clone was counted a single time. The J gene is TRBJ1-5, the V gene TRBV2; D might be TRBD1 (5 bases). V lost 6 bases and J lost 3, with 9 bases in between. There are 13 residues in the CDR3. The V gene's germline CDR1 is SNHLY and CDR2 FYNNEI. The CDR3 here is CASRGRNNQPQHF. The CDR3 coding sequence is TGTGCCAGCAGGGGACGGAACAATCAGCCCCAGCATTTT.